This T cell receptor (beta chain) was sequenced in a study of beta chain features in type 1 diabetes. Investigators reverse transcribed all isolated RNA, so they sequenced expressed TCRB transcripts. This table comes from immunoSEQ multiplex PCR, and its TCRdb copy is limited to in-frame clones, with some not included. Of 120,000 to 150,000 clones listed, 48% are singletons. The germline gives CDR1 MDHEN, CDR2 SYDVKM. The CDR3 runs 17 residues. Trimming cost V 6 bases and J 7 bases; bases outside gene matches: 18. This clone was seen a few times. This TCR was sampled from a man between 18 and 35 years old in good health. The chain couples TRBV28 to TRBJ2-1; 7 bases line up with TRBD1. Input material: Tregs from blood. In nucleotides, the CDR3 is TGTGCCAGCAGCCCCGCCGGACAGGCGCTAAGAAGGAATGAGCAGTTCTTC. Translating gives CASSPAGQALRRNEQFF.